Presented here are 13 T cell receptor beta chains from one specimen sequenced in a study of blood T cell repertoires in COVID-19. Produced via immunoSEQ multiplex PCR; TCRdb's table is partial and in-frame only. Among under 200,000 clones listed, 65% to 85% were seen once. The sample consisted of PBMCs or T cells enriched from blood (not recorded which). All receptors derive from a woman between 35 and 50 years old with acute COVID-19.

The CDR3 DNA sequence: TGTGCCAGCAGTCCGGGAACTTTACGTATGAACACTGAAGCTTTCTTT. Its protein product is CASSPGTLRMNTEAFF. The gene calls are TRBV27 and TRBJ1-1; the D is unclear. CDR3 length equals 16 residues. V gave up 5 bases and J gave up 0 bases, with 16 bases separating them. CDR1 is MNHEY, CDR2 SMNVEV, per germline (reference sequence).

This clone was observed once. The genes are TRBV11-2 and TRBJ2-5, with TRBD2 matching over 9 bases. V trimming: 6 bases; J trimming: 5 bases; junction bases outside the gene matches: 16. Germline CDR1 reads SGHAT; CDR2 reads FQNNGV. This CDR3 spans 17 amino acids. For the CDR3, the DNA is TGTGCCAGCAGACCGGGACTAGCCGGCGGCCGGGGGGAGACCCAGTACTTC. Its translation: CASRPGLAGGRGETQYF.

The chain recombines TRBV6-1 with TRBJ1-1, with unresolved D. Germline V CDR1 and CDR2: MNHNS, SASEGT. Trimming left V 1 base short and J 1 base short, with 13 bases between. This CDR3 has 16 amino acids. This chain's CDR3 is CASSEGIGRANTEAFF. Written as DNA, the CDR3 is TGTGCCAGCAGTGAAGGGATAGGGCGGGCGAACACTGAAGCTTTCTTT.

This rearrangement joins TRBV19 to TRBJ1-5; D is unresolved. V was shortened by 5 bases and J by 1 base, with 9 bases between the two germline ends. Germline CDR1 LNHDA, CDR2 SQIVND (reference sequence). This CDR3 region has 14 residues. CDR3 bases: TGTGCCAGTAGTCGCGGCGGGAGCAATCAGCCCCAGCATTTT. Encoded protein: CASSRGGSNQPQHF.

J is TRBJ2-7 and V is TRBV7-2; perhaps TRBD1 as D (7 bases). The CDR3 contains 15 residues. Trimming stripped 7 bases from V and 6 bases from J, with 22 bases between. The V gene's germline CDR1 is SGHTA and CDR2 FQGNSA. The CDR3 region is CASTHGGQRAGEQYF. The CDR3 nucleotides read TGTGCCAGCACCCACGGGGGACAGCGGGCGGGCGAGCAGTACTTC.

The genes are TRBV7-2 and TRBJ1-2; perhaps TRBD1 as D (6 bases). V gave up 4 bases and J gave up 6 bases, with 12 bases separating them. Germline V gives CDR1 SGHTA, CDR2 FQGNSA. The CDR3 consists of 13 residues. This CDR3 is CASSSGTSDGYTF. The CDR3 DNA reads as TGTGCCAGCAGCTCCGGGACAAGTGATGGCTACACCTTC.

J is TRBJ2-7 and V is TRBV6-5; D may be TRBD2 (6 bases). The CDR3 has 15 amino acids. Trimming removed 6 bases from V and 5 bases from J, with 20 bases in between. CDR1 is MNHEY and CDR2 is SVGAGI in the germline V gene. The CDR3 sequence: CASSDGGKGDHEQYF. DNA for the CDR3: TGTGCCAGCAGCGATGGGGGGAAAGGGGACCACGAGCAGTACTTC.

V and J are TRBV21-1 and TRBJ1-6; the table's D call, TRBD1, was not checked against the DNA. TRBV21-1 is annotated as a pseudogene. This CDR3 is built from 15 residues. The CDR3 DNA reads as TGTGCCAGCAAAAACAGGGGGGAATTGGATTCACCCCTCCACTTT. It specifies CASKNRGELDSPLHF.

V gene TRBV15 combines with J gene TRBJ1-1, with D uncertain. The germline V and J ends were trimmed by 0 bases and 4 bases, with 12 bases remaining between them. CDR3 length equals 15 residues. The germline gives CDR1 LNHNV, CDR2 YYDKDF (reference sequence). CDR3 region: CATSREEGGITEAFF. CDR3 sequence (DNA): TGTGCCACCAGCAGAGAAGAGGGTGGTATCACTGAAGCTTTCTTT.

The sample holds one count of this clone. The V call is TRBV27, the J call TRBJ2-5; D not certain. V was pared by 3 bases and J by 5 bases, with 10 bases between. CDR1 and CDR2 from the germline V gene are MNHEY and SMNVEV (reference sequence). This CDR3 is 13 amino acids long. CDR3 nucleotides: TGTGCCAGCAGTTTCCGTGAGTTGGAGACCCAGTACTTC. Its translation: CASSFRELETQYF.

This clone came up a few times. The V and J genes are TRBV19 and TRBJ1-2; no clear D. Between the trimmed V and J ends, which lost 7 bases and 3 bases, there was a span of 18 bases. CDR3 length: 15 residues. The germline CDR1 and CDR2 sequences are LNHDA and SQIVND (reference sequence). CDR3 region: CASKPAPLGDYGYTF. The CDR3 coding sequence is TGTGCCAGTAAACCGGCGCCCTTAGGAGACTATGGCTACACCTTC. The full variable domain, in which reference TRBV19 and TRBJ1-2 provide the parts outside the CDR3, is DGGITQSPKYLFRKEGQNVTLSCEQNLNHDAMYWYRQDPGQGLRLIYYSQIVNDFQKGDIAEGYSVSREKKESFPLTVTSAQKNPTAFYLCASKPAPLGDYGYTFGSGTRLTVV.

V is TRBV4-1 and J is TRBJ2-5, with D unclear. The V end lost 1 base, the J end lost 4 bases, and 13 bases lay between the germline ends. The length of the CDR3 is 15 residues. The V gene's germline CDR1 is MGHRA and CDR2 YSYEKL. The CDR3 sequence: CASSQAIGSAETQYF. In DNA form, the CDR3 reads TGCGCCAGCAGCCAAGCCATCGGGTCAGCAGAGACCCAGTACTTC.

The rearrangement joins TRBV7-8 to TRBJ2-7; the D gene is possibly TRBD1 (6 bases). The V gene's germline CDR1 is SGHVS and CDR2 FQNEAQ. Trimming removed 1 base at V and 3 bases at J, with 13 bases between. There are 15 residues in the CDR3. In DNA, the CDR3 is TGTGCCAGCAGCTTAGGAGGACAGCAAAACTACGAGCAGTACTTC. Amino acid sequence: CASSLGGQQNYEQYF.